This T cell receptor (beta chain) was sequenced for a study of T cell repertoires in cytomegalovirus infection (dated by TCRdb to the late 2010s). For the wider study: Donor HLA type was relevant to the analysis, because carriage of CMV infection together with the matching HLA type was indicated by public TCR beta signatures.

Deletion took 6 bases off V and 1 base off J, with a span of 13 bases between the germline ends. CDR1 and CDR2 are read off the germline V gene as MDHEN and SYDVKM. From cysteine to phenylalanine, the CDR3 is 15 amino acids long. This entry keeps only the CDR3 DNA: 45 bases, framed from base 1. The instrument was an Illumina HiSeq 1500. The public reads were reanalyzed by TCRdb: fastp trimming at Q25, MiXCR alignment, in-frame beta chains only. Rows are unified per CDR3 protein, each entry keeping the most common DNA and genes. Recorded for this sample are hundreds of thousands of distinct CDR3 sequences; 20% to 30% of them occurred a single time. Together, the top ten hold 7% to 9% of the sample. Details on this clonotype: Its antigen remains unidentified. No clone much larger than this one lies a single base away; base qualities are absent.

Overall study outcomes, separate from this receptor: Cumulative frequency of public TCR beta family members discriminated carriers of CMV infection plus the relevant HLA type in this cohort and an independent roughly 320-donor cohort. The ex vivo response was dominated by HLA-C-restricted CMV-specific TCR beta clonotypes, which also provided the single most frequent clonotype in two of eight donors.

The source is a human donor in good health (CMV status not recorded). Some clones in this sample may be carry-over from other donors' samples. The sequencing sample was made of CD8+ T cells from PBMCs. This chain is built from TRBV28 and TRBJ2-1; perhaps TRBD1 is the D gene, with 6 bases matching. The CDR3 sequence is CASSSGQRSYNEQFF. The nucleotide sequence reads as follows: TGTGCCAGCAGCTCAGGACAGCGATCCTACAATGAGCAGTTCTTC.